Presented here are 30 T cell receptor beta chains from one specimen sequenced in a study of siplizumab effects on memory and regulatory T cells. Some clones are missing from TCRdb's copy, which holds only in-frame ones; the method was immunoSEQ multiplex PCR. The table has about 100,000 clones, around 90% seen once; the top ten hold 2.5% to 3%. Sequenced input: CD4+ T cells sorted from blood. The receptors shown here come from a human donor in good health. Some clones in this sample may be carry-over from other donors' samples.

The rearrangement uses TRBV9 and TRBJ2-3; no reliable D call. Trimming shortened V by 0 bases and J by 3 bases, and 2 bases separated the two germline ends. Germline loops: CDR1 SGDLS, CDR2 YYNGEE. CDR3 length: 12 amino acids. CDR3 amino acids: CASSVATDTQYF. The CDR3 region has the DNA TGTGCCAGCAGCGTAGCTACAGATACGCAGTATTTT.

The J gene is TRBJ1-3, the V gene TRBV5-1; D ambiguous. The CDR3 spans 15 residues. V lost 4 bases and J lost 0, with 11 bases in between. Germline loops: CDR1 SGHRS, CDR2 YFSETQ. The CDR3 DNA sequence: TGCGCCAGCAGCGCCAGGACCAACTCTGGAAACACCATATATTTT. It encodes CASSARTNSGNTIYF.

The chain combines TRBV7-9 with TRBJ2-7; no clear D gene. V lost 5 bases and J lost 6, with 14 bases in between. CDR1 and CDR2 from the germline V gene are SEHNR and FQNEAQ (reference sequence). This CDR3 is built from 13 residues. The DNA of the CDR3 is TGTGCCAGCAGCCCGTCGGGTTCGGGCGAGCAGTACTTC. Encoded protein: CASSPSGSGEQYF. Full variable domain (remainder filled in from reference TRBV7-9 and TRBJ2-7): DTGVSQNPRHKITKRGQNVTFRCDPISEHNRLYWYRQTLGQGPEFLTYFQNEAQLEKSRLLSDRFSAERPKGSFSTLEIQRTEQGDSAMYLCASSPSGSGEQYFGPGTRLTVT.

The V and J genes are TRBV18 and TRBJ2-5; D not certain. V lost 2 bases to trimming and J lost 2 bases, with 15 bases between them. CDR1 and CDR2 from the germline V gene are KGHSH and LQKENI. The CDR3 is 16 amino acids. This CDR3 is CASSPRAATSQETQYF. The DNA for the CDR3 is TGTGCCAGCTCACCAAGAGCAGCTACTTCACAAGAGACCCAGTACTTC.

The CDR3 bases are TGTGCCAGCAGCTTGACGTTCTCGCCGGACACAGATACGCAGTATTTT. It is translated as CASSLTFSPDTDTQYF. This chain connects TRBV11-3 to TRBJ2-3; D not resolved. CDR3 size: 16 residues. V was cut by 3 bases and J by 2 bases, with 15 bases left in between. Per germline, CDR1 SGHNT and CDR2 YENEEA.

The V call is TRBV5-4, the J call TRBJ1-3, with D uncertain. This CDR3 region has 15 residues. Between the trimmed V and J ends, which lost 2 bases and 0 bases, there was a span of 9 bases. The germline CDR1 and CDR2 sequences are SGHNT and YYREEE (reference sequence). The CDR3 region is CASSFWGISGNTIYF. The DNA of the CDR3 is TGTGCCAGCAGCTTTTGGGGAATCTCTGGAAACACCATATATTTT.

The J gene is TRBJ2-7, the V gene TRBV5-6, with D perhaps TRBD1 or TRBD2 (5 bases each). This CDR3 has 11 amino acids. Germline V gene data show CDR1 as SGHDT and CDR2 as YYEEEE. The V gene lost 4 bases and the J gene lost 8 bases, with 10 bases spanning the gap. The CDR3 DNA reads as TGTGCCAGCAGCGGGGGACGGAAGCAGTACTTC. Translation: CASSGGRKQYF. Filled out from reference TRBV5-6 and TRBJ2-7, the complete variable domain reads DAGVTQSPTHLIKTRGQQVTLRCSPKSGHDTVSWYQQALGQGPQFIFQYYEEEERQRGNFPDRFSGHQFPNYSSELNVNALLLGDSALYLCASSGGRKQYFGPGTRLTVT.

The chain joins TRBV5-8 to TRBJ2-7; 10 positions agree with TRBD2. This CDR3 spans 20 amino acids. Trimming cost V 0 bases and J 5 bases; bases outside gene matches: 20. The V gene's germline CDR1 is SGHTS and CDR2 YDEGEE. CDR3 sequence (DNA): TGTGCCAGCAGCTTGGCCACGGGTTGGGATCTAGCGGGAGTGTACGACGAGCAGTACTTC. It specifies CASSLATGWDLAGVYDEQYF.

The V gene is TRBV9, the J gene TRBJ2-3; the D is unclear. The CDR3 runs 13 residues. Germline V gene data show CDR1 as SGDLS and CDR2 as YYNGEE. V dropped 0 bases and J dropped 3 bases, with 5 bases sitting between them. The CDR3 DNA is TGTGCCAGCAGCGTAGCTACGACAGATACGCAGTATTTT. Its translation is CASSVATTDTQYF.

This sequence joins TRBV16 and TRBJ1-4; no firm D call. The CDR3 spans 15 residues. V lost 4 bases, J lost 0 bases, and 9 bases lay in between. From germline, CDR1 is KGHSY and CDR2 FQNENV. CDR3 DNA: TGTGCCAGCAGCCGGCCCACAGCAACTAATGAAAAACTGTTTTTT. This encodes CASSRPTATNEKLFF. Filled out from reference TRBV16 and TRBJ1-4, the complete variable domain reads GEEVAQTPKHLVRGEGQKAKLYCAPIKGHSYVFWYQQVLKNEFKFLISFQNENVFDETGMPKERFSAKCLPNSPCSLEIQATKLEDSAVYFCASSRPTATNEKLFFGSGTQLSVL.

The rearrangement uses TRBV7-9 and TRBJ2-1; D not certain. V dropped 1 base and J dropped 6 bases, with 4 bases sitting between them. The germline gives CDR1 SEHNR, CDR2 FQNEAQ (reference sequence). The length of the CDR3 is 12 residues. For the CDR3, the DNA is TGTGCCAGCAGCTTAGACCTCAATGAGCAGTTCTTC. Amino acid sequence: CASSLDLNEQFF.

The rearrangement uses TRBV4-1 and TRBJ2-2, with TRBD1 identical over 10 bases. Trimming took 4 bases from V and 6 from J; bases not matched to a gene: 8. Germline CDR1 MGHRA, CDR2 YSYEKL. The CDR3 totals 16 residues. The CDR3 DNA reads TGCGCCAGCAGCCGCGGACAGGGGGGAATTTCCGGGGAGCTGTTTTTT. Protein: CASSRGQGGISGELFF.

V gene TRBV4-1 combines with J gene TRBJ1-5, with 7 bases that match TRBD1. The CDR3 extends over 18 amino acids. V shed 2 bases and J 0 bases; nucleotides not matched to a gene: 10. Germline values: CDR1 MGHRA, CDR2 YSYEKL. CDR3 sequence reads: CASSQPPGGADSNQPQHF. DNA of the CDR3: TGCGCCAGCAGCCAACCCCCAGGGGGGGCGGATAGCAATCAGCCCCAGCATTTT.

Concerning this clone: Additional DNA sequences in this sample encode the identical CDR3. The chain links TRBV6-6 to TRBJ1-1; D gene ambiguous. This CDR3 region has 12 residues. Trimming shortened V by 2 bases and J by 5 bases, and 6 bases separated the two germline ends. Germline V gene data show CDR1 as MNHNY and CDR2 as SVGAGI (reference sequence). Here the CDR3 reads CASSYTGTEAFF. CDR3 coding DNA: TGTGCCAGCAGTTACACGGGGACTGAAGCTTTCTTT.

The chain combines TRBV6-1 with TRBJ1-3, with D perhaps TRBD1 (6 bases). This CDR3 is 15 amino acids long. Per germline, CDR1 MNHNS and CDR2 SASEGT. V shed 1 base and J shed 4 bases, with 11 bases lying between them. CDR3 in DNA: TGTGCCAGCAGTGAAGTTATCCAGGGGGGAAACACCATATATTTT. Translating gives CASSEVIQGGNTIYF.

This sequence joins TRBV6-1 and TRBJ2-7; 7 bases line up with TRBD1. After removal of 6 bases from V and 1 base from J, the junction contained 9 bases not matched to a gene. The germline CDR1 and CDR2 sequences are MNHNS and SASEGT. This CDR3 has 15 residues. The CDR3 loop reads CASRVTGAGSYEQYF. For the CDR3, the DNA is TGTGCCAGCAGAGTAACAGGGGCCGGGTCCTACGAGCAGTACTTC.

The chain employs TRBV5-1 and TRBJ1-2, with TRBD1 identical over 12 bases. The CDR3 runs 14 residues. Unmatched junction bases numbered 1, after V lost 5 bases and J lost 2 bases. CDR1 is SGHRS, CDR2 YFSETQ, per germline. This chain's CDR3 is CASRGTGGNYGYTF. DNA for the CDR3: TGCGCCAGCAGAGGGACAGGGGGCAACTATGGCTACACCTTC.

The chain employs TRBV5-4 and TRBJ2-7; D not resolved. The CDR3 extends over 14 amino acids. Germline lookup yields CDR1 SGHNT and CDR2 YYREEE (reference sequence). Deletions cut 5 bases from V and 2 bases from J, with 14 bases between. CDR3 sequence reads: CASSGSPKPYEQYF. The CDR3 DNA is TGTGCCAGCAGTGGTAGCCCCAAACCCTACGAGCAGTACTTC.

The chain combines TRBV7-2 with TRBJ2-2; TRBD2 matches at 9 bases. The CDR3 sequence is 17 residues long. Unmatched junction bases numbered 5, after V lost 1 base and J lost 2 bases. Per germline, CDR1 SGHTA and CDR2 FQGNSA. CDR3: CASSLGAGGYNTGELFF. In DNA form, the CDR3 reads TGTGCCAGCAGCTTAGGAGCGGGAGGATACAACACCGGGGAGCTGTTTTTT.

This chain connects TRBV9 to TRBJ2-5; D could derive from TRBD1 or TRBD2 (5 bases each). V lost 4 bases to trimming and J lost 0 bases, with 13 bases between them. This CDR3 is built from 15 residues. CDR1 and CDR2 (germline): SGDLS, YYNGEE. The CDR3 reads CASSLQGTNQETQYF. In nucleotides, the CDR3 is TGTGCCAGCAGCTTACAAGGGACGAACCAAGAGACCCAGTACTTC.

The rearrangement joins TRBV29-1 to TRBJ2-3, with D unresolved. CDR3 length: 13 residues. CDR1 is SQVTM, CDR2 ANQGSEA, per germline. With 4 bases removed from V and 0 bases from J, the gap between germline ends came to 8 bases. The CDR3: CSVGPSSTDTQYF. The CDR3 bases are TGCAGCGTTGGTCCCTCTAGCACAGATACGCAGTATTTT.

The chain couples TRBV6-5 to TRBJ2-1; D possibly uses TRBD1 or TRBD2 (5 bases each). There are 11 residues in the CDR3. Deletions cut 5 bases from V and 12 bases from J, with 11 bases between. Per germline, CDR1 MNHEY and CDR2 SVGAGI. This CDR3 is CASSEDGTQFF. For the CDR3, the DNA is TGTGCCAGCAGTGAAGACGGGACGCAGTTCTTC.

The rearrangement uses TRBV27 and TRBJ2-1; no reliable D call. Germline-derived CDR1 and CDR2 are MNHEY and SMNVEV (reference sequence). This CDR3 spans 15 amino acids. V lost 5 bases and J 0 bases, leaving 11 bases between the germline ends. Here the CDR3 DNA reads TGTGCCAGCAGTACGCAAGGTAGCTCCTACAATGAGCAGTTCTTC. Encoded protein: CASSTQGSSYNEQFF.

The chain carries TRBV27 and TRBJ2-2; 9 bases are shared with TRBD1. With 6 bases clipped from V and 5 bases from J, the junction kept 4 bases outside the gene matches. This CDR3 region has 14 residues. Germline V gives CDR1 MNHEY, CDR2 SMNVEV (reference sequence). CDR3 region: CASRLQGATGELFF. The DNA for the CDR3 is TGTGCCAGCAGGCTACAGGGGGCGACCGGGGAGCTGTTTTTT.

The V and J genes are TRBV5-1 and TRBJ2-1, with 7 positions matching TRBD2. The CDR3 loop spans 14 amino acids. Germline V gives CDR1 SGHRS, CDR2 YFSETQ. The V gene end was trimmed by 3 bases and the J gene end by 10 bases; junction bases not matched to a gene: 10. The CDR3 spells CASSSGGGSGEQFF. In nucleotides, the CDR3 is TGCGCCAGCAGCTCGGGGGGAGGTTCGGGCGAGCAGTTCTTC.

The J gene is TRBJ2-5, the V gene TRBV10-1; D call uncertain. Germline V gene sequence: CDR1 WNHNN, CDR2 SYGVQD (reference sequence). The V end was cut by 3 bases, the J end by 3 bases, with 14 bases between. This CDR3 spans 15 amino acids. The CDR3 loop is CASSEVGSGKETQYF. The CDR3, as DNA: TGCGCCAGCAGTGAAGTGGGGTCTGGTAAAGAGACCCAGTACTTC.

The V call is TRBV6-1, the J call TRBJ2-1; 8 positions match TRBD2. Germline assignment: CDR1 MNHNS and CDR2 SASEGT. This CDR3 has 14 amino acids. V lost 4 bases and J lost 7; bases outside the gene matches: 6. The DNA for the CDR3 is TGTGCCAGCAGTGTGGCGGGAGGCTCTAATGAGCAGTTCTTC. Its translation is CASSVAGGSNEQFF.

The rearrangement links TRBV6-6 to TRBJ2-1; D is possibly TRBD1 or TRBD2 (6 bases each). Germline V lookup: CDR1 MNHNY, CDR2 SVGAGI (reference sequence). Trimming left V 7 bases short and J 0 bases short, with 13 bases between. CDR3 length: 15 residues. The DNA for the CDR3 is TGTGCCAGCAAAGGAGGGGGAAGCTCCTACAATGAGCAGTTCTTC. This sequence encodes CASKGGGSSYNEQFF.

CDR3 region: CASSYSGNEGNQPQHF. DNA for the CDR3: TGTGCCAGCAGTTACTCAGGGAACGAAGGCAATCAGCCCCAGCATTTT. The chain couples TRBV6-5 to TRBJ1-5, with no clear D. Trimming cost V 0 bases and J 2 bases, with 11 bases left between them. CDR3 length equals 16 residues. Germline CDR1 and CDR2: MNHEY and SVGAGI.

V is TRBV5-1 and J is TRBJ2-3, with D hard to call. The CDR3 loop spans 15 amino acids. Deletions cut 4 bases from V and 0 bases from J, with 12 bases between. The germline CDR1 and CDR2 sequences are SGHRS and YFSETQ. The CDR3 sequence is CASSLRAASTDTQYF. CDR3 in DNA: TGCGCCAGCAGCCTCCGCGCAGCTAGCACAGATACGCAGTATTTT.